This entry concerns a single TCR beta chain. The record originates from a study of control samples from healthy donors and cancer patients. Method: immunoSEQ multiplex PCR; TCRdb's copy keeps in-frame clones and lacks some. The table records roughly 450,000 clones, 80% to 95% of them present only once. Input material: PBMCs. The clonotype was recovered from a man between 40 and 49 years old with head and neck cancer.

The CDR3 here is CASSFRGRETQYF. The CDR3, as DNA: TGTGCCAGCAGCTTCAGGGGCAGGGAGACCCAGTACTTC. The chain carries TRBV13 and TRBJ2-5; maybe TRBD1 (6 bases). Trimming removed 3 bases from V and 5 bases from J, with 10 bases in between. The CDR3 is 13 amino acids. CDR1 is PRHDT and CDR2 is FYEKMQ in the germline V gene (reference sequence).